These 21 T cell receptor beta chains were all obtained from the same sample, sequenced in a study of blood T cells in healthy people across ages. A sample-barcoded 5' primer and a J-beta primer mix were used in a second PCR of about 7 to 12 cycles. MiXCR, applied by TCRdb to the 5' RACE reads, yields one record per CDR3 protein. The sample yields 600,000 or so distinct CDR3 sequences, around 20% seen once. Sequences were obtained from blood. The receptors derive from a man aged 65 to 79 in good health.

The sample holds a few counts of this clonotype. The gene calls are TRBV20-1 and TRBJ2-1; maybe TRBD1 (5 bases). The CDR3 contains 14 residues. Per the germline V gene, CDR1 is DFQATT and CDR2 is SNEGSKA (reference sequence). V lost 5 bases and J lost 7, with 18 bases in between. The CDR3 DNA reads as TGCAGTGCTCGCACCCTAGGGGTTGTGAATGAGCAGTTCTTC. Amino acid sequence: CSARTLGVVNEQFF.

This clonotype appeared a single time. The chain joins TRBV10-3 to TRBJ2-5; D ambiguous. The end of the DNA aligns better with TRBJ2-1, so the J call may be wrong. CDR1 and CDR2 from the germline V gene are ENHRY and SYGVKD. The CDR3 loop spans 13 amino acids. The DNA of the CDR3 is TGTGCCATCAGTGTGCTGATGGGCGACGAGCAGTTCTTC. Translated, it gives CAISVLMGDEQFF.

This clonotype showed up just a few times. V is TRBV15 and J is TRBJ2-1; D is tentatively TRBD1 or TRBD2 (5 bases each). CDR1 is LNHNV, CDR2 YYDKDF, per germline (reference sequence). The length of the CDR3 is 14 residues. V shed 0 bases and J shed 8 bases, with 11 bases lying between them. The CDR3 bases are TGTGCCACCAGCAGAGATGAGGGACCCTATGAGCAGTTCTTC. Its translation is CATSRDEGPYEQFF. Full variable domain (remainder filled in from reference TRBV15 and TRBJ2-1): DAMVIQNPRYQVTQFGKPVTLSCSQTLNHNVMYWYQQKSSQAPKLLFHYYDKDFNNEADTPDNFQSRRPNTSFCFLDIRSPGLGDTAMYLCATSRDEGPYEQFFGPGTRLTVL.

The chain carries TRBV6-5 and TRBJ1-3, with D unclear. The CDR3 covers 14 residues. The germline CDR1 and CDR2 sequences are MNHEY and SVGAGI. V was shortened by 4 bases and J by 1 base, with 8 bases between the two germline ends. The CDR3 DNA reads as TGTGCCAGCAGTTCCCCACCTTCTGGAAACACCATATATTTT. Protein: CASSSPPSGNTIYF.

Only a few counts were recorded for this clonotype. The chain has TRBV20-1 and TRBJ1-5, with no clear D. Trimming left V 6 bases short and J 3 bases short, with 18 bases between. The CDR3 is 15 residues long. CDR1 is DFQATT and CDR2 is SNEGSKA in the germline V gene (reference sequence). The CDR3 DNA follows: TGCAGTGCGACCGCCGGGATAGCGAACAATCAGCCCCAGCATTTT. Translation gives CSATAGIANNQPQHF.

This rearrangement joins TRBV7-3 to TRBJ2-5, with TRBD1 identical over 7 bases. Germline V gene sequence: CDR1 SGHTA, CDR2 FQGTGA. This CDR3 comprises 17 residues. The V and J ends lost 0 bases and 5 bases, in that order; junction bases with no gene match: 12. In DNA form, the CDR3 reads TGTGCCAGCAGCTTAACGTTCCCCCAGGGACAGATGGAGACCCAGTACTTC. It specifies CASSLTFPQGQMETQYF.

This clonotype has just a few counts. The rearrangement uses TRBV6-5 and TRBJ2-7; no clear D. The CDR3 sequence is 15 residues long. Trimming removed 0 bases from V and 2 bases from J, with 11 bases in between. Germline lookup yields CDR1 MNHEY and CDR2 SVGAGI. CDR3 amino acids: CASSYSPRAAYEQYF. CDR3 nucleotides: TGTGCCAGCAGTTACTCACCTAGGGCGGCCTACGAGCAGTACTTC.

This clonotype appeared a few times. V usage is TRBV7-2 and J usage is TRBJ2-3, with 12 bases identical to TRBD2. V shed 7 bases and J 3 bases; nucleotides not matched to a gene: 11. This CDR3 has 17 residues. Germline V gene sequence: CDR1 SGHTA, CDR2 FQGNSA. The CDR3 spells CASTTHGLAGRTDTQYF. The CDR3 coding sequence is TGTGCCAGCACCACCCATGGACTAGCGGGGAGGACAGATACGCAGTATTTT. Variable domain in full (rest from reference TRBV7-2 and TRBJ2-3): GAGVSQSPSNKVTEKGKDVELRCDPISGHTALYWYRQSLGQGLEFLIYFQGNSAPDKSGLPSDRFSAERTGGSVSTLTIQRTQQEDSAVYLCASTTHGLAGRTDTQYFGPGTRLTVL.

As to this clonotype: At one of its ends the junction is not consistent with the germline gene, which may arise from a read error. V and J are TRBV6-2 or TRBV6-3 and TRBJ2-1; D is possibly TRBD2 (5 bases). CDR1 is MNHEY and CDR2 is SVGEGT in the germline V gene. The CDR3 sequence is 12 residues long. The CDR3 loop is CASNEGQFPMAF. CDR3 DNA: TGTGCCAGCAATGAGGGCCAATTCCCTATGGCCTTC.

This clonotype was detected only a few times. This chain connects TRBV5-4 to TRBJ2-3; D uncertain. Trimming took off 4 bases at V and 6 bases at J, with 15 bases between the two ends. Germline CDR1 and CDR2: SGHNT and YYREEE (reference sequence). There are 14 residues in the CDR3. The CDR3 here is CASSRAGSADTQYF. The CDR3 nucleotides are TGTGCCAGCAGCAGGGCAGGCTCCGCGGATACGCAGTATTTT.

This clonotype was observed a handful of times. The CDR3 spells CAWTVGGGNYEQYF. As DNA, the CDR3 is TGTGCCTGGACCGTAGGGGGGGGGAACTACGAGCAGTACTTC. The V gene is TRBV30, the J gene TRBJ2-7, with D perhaps TRBD2 (7 bases). Germline lookup yields CDR1 GTSNPN and CDR2 SVGIG (reference sequence). V was pared by 4 bases and J by 3 bases, with 16 bases between. CDR3 length equals 14 residues.

In its sample, this clonotype was seen a few times. This chain joins TRBV6-1 and TRBJ1-4, with D perhaps matching TRBD1 (6 bases). Germline V CDR1 and CDR2: MNHNS, SASEGT. V was shortened by 4 bases and J by 0 bases, with 15 bases between the two germline ends. This CDR3 comprises 17 residues. This CDR3 reads CASSARVGGATNEKLFF. CDR3 bases: TGTGCCAGCAGTGCACGAGTGGGGGGCGCAACTAATGAAAAACTGTTTTTT.

In this sample, this clonotype turned up many times. This chain links TRBV20-1 with TRBJ2-7; D is perhaps TRBD2 (6 bases). Germline lookup yields CDR1 DFQATT and CDR2 SNEGSKA (reference sequence). This CDR3 has 13 residues. This CDR3 is CSAERAGAYEQYF. CDR3 sequence (DNA): TGCAGCGCTGAGCGGGCCGGTGCCTACGAGCAGTACTTC.

This clonotype was detected many times. The rearrangement uses TRBV5-1 and TRBJ2-7, with D perhaps matching TRBD2 (5 bases). The CDR3 contains 14 residues. Trimming cost V 0 bases and J 3 bases, with 10 bases left between them. CDR1 is SGHRS and CDR2 is YFSETQ in the germline V gene. CDR3 DNA: TGCGCCAGCAGCTTGGGAGCGGAGAGCTACGAGCAGTACTTC. Its translation: CASSLGAESYEQYF.

V and J are TRBV10-3 and TRBJ1-5, with unresolved D. The CDR3 consists of 15 residues. V lost 0 bases to trimming and J lost 3 bases, with 9 bases between them. Germline CDR1 reads ENHRY; CDR2 reads SYGVKD. The CDR3 DNA follows: TGTGCCATCAGTGAGTCGGAAGGGCTCAATCAGCCCCAGCATTTT. Its translation: CAISESEGLNQPQHF.

V gene TRBV28 combines with J gene TRBJ1-1, with a possible D match to TRBD1 (6 bases). Germline CDR1 is MDHEN and CDR2 is SYDVKM. V gave up 8 bases and J gave up 1 base, with 14 bases separating them. The CDR3 spans 14 residues. In DNA form, the CDR3 reads TGTGCCAGCGCCTGGGGGGGGCCGAACACTGAAGCTTTCTTT. It encodes CASAWGGPNTEAFF.

The rearrangement joins TRBV5-6 to TRBJ2-2; 9 bases line up with TRBD1. The V and J ends lost 4 bases and 3 bases, in that order; junction bases with no gene match: 4. The CDR3 contains 15 residues. CDR1 is SGHDT, CDR2 YYEEEE, per germline. The CDR3 here is CASSPTGGDTGELFF. DNA for the CDR3: TGTGCCAGCAGCCCCACAGGGGGCGACACCGGGGAGCTGTTTTTT.

The genes are TRBV7-2 and TRBJ2-7, with 10 positions matching TRBD1. Trimming took 2 bases from V and 7 from J; bases not matched to a gene: 8. CDR3 length equals 15 residues. Germline assignment: CDR1 SGHTA and CDR2 FQGNSA. CDR3 DNA sequence: TGTGCCAGCAGCTTATTGGGACAGGGGTTATCTGAGCAGTACTTC. This codes for CASSLLGQGLSEQYF.

The V call is TRBV10-1, the J call TRBJ2-5, with D perhaps TRBD1 (5 bases). Per the germline V gene, CDR1 is WNHNN and CDR2 is SYGVQD (reference sequence). The CDR3 has 14 amino acids. Trimming removed 0 bases at V and 5 bases at J, with 10 bases between. In DNA form, the CDR3 reads TGCGCCAGCAGTGAGTCGGTAGCAGGGGAGACCCAGTACTTC. Translation: CASSESVAGETQYF.

The genes are TRBV6-2 or TRBV6-3 and TRBJ2-2; TRBD2 is a possible D gene (5 bases). The CDR3 extends over 12 amino acids. The germline V and J ends were trimmed by 6 bases and 6 bases, with 8 bases remaining between them. CDR1 and CDR2 (germline): MNHEY, SVGEGT. CDR3 sequence (DNA): TGTGCCAGCAGCCGGGGATCCGGGGAGCTGTTTTTT. Amino acids: CASSRGSGELFF.

This clonotype was found many times. The V and J genes are TRBV3-1 and TRBJ1-2, with D hard to call. Trimming shortened V by 1 base and J by 2 bases, and 5 bases separated the two germline ends. Germline V gene lookup returns CDR1 LGHDT and CDR2 YNNKEL (reference sequence). The CDR3 spans 13 residues. CDR3 sequence: CASSQGGNYGYTF. CDR3 nucleotide sequence: TGTGCCAGCAGCCAAGGAGGGAACTATGGCTACACCTTC.